Sequencing of this T cell receptor (beta chain) was carried out in a study of blood T cell repertoires in COVID-19 (dated by TCRdb to the early 2020s). Regarding the complete study: Samples from collaborators originated in the United States, Italy and Spain and spanned both the acute and convalescent phases of COVID-19. A freely available public database, intended as a resource for researchers studying the immune response to SARS-CoV-2, is where the repertoires were released. The prospective study material was composed of cDNA or gDNA derived from T cells, B-cell-depleted T cells, or PBMCs. Where available, HLA class I and class II types were obtained from metadata supplied by the sample provider rather than from assay-based typing. The samples were drawn from the first 160 participants of the ongoing ImmuneRACE study and from under 1,500 subjects provided by 6 global collaborators. A de-identified subject ID, COVID-19 status, age in years and sex were almost always included in the sample metadata. Subjects who had been exposed to COVID-19, were actively infected with it, or had recovered from it provided the deeply sampled blood TCRbeta repertoires that made up the dataset. The paper's findings and limits, for the study overall: How much clinical and demographic metadata was included differed by source and by participant, and the metadata was provided uncurated.

CDR1 and CDR2 (MNHEY, SMNVEV) derive from the germline V gene (reference sequence). After removal of 2 bases from V and 4 bases from J, the junction retains 7 bases not matched to a gene. The CDR3 holds 15 amino acids from the cysteine to the phenylalanine. Only CDR3 DNA remains: 45 bases, in frame from the first base. TCRbeta CDR3 regions were amplified from genomic DNA using the immunoSEQ Assay, a bias-controlled multiplex PCR. The paper's data handling went like this. Nucleated cell counts per sample were estimated from amplification of reference gene primers within the assay. To quantify the absolute abundance of each unique TCRbeta CDR3 rearrangement, sequence reads were collapsed and filtered. For each sample, productive Simpson clonality was calculated as the square root of Simpson's diversity index across productive rearrangements. Here the immuneACCESS table is served through TCRdb, limited to in-frame sequences with V and J called. Missing clones are a known gap in these copies; in checked studies unresolved V genes cover under half, and the rest lacks a known reason. Clone size and the V and J calls come from that table; the DNA yielded D and trimming. The sample table contains some 31,000 clones; only one count was recorded for about 89% of them. The top ten clonotypes cover less than 15% of the sample.

Concerning this clone: This receptor's antigen is unknown. No quality values exist for individual bases; no much larger clone is one base distant.

Collaborating institutions collected whole blood in K2EDTA tubes following their own protocols. For TCRbeta analysis, collaborator samples were shipped as frozen whole blood, as isolated PBMCs, or as DNA extracted from either sample type. The V and J genes are TRBV27 and TRBJ1-1, with 7 central nucleotides matching TRBD1. The specimen was peripheral blood. The sequence was obtained from a man between 65 and 79 years old with active COVID-19. This receptor has the CDR3 CASSLRQGGSTEAFF. The nucleotides are TGTGCCAGCAGTTTAAGGCAGGGGGGATCCACTGAAGCTTTCTTT.